A single sample is the source of the 7 T cell receptor beta chains below, sequenced in a study of cytotoxic CD8 clonotypes in ibrutinib-treated CLL. The data were produced by immunoSEQ multiplex PCR, yet TCRdb's version contains in-frame clones alone and is incomplete. This table holds 110,000 to 150,000 clones, under 95% found once. This sample comprised PBMCs, obtained after 12 months of ibrutinib treatment. The receptor set was obtained from a human donor with chronic lymphocytic leukemia.

This clone was detected only once. This chain joins TRBV27 and TRBJ2-3; D tentatively reads TRBD1 or TRBD2 (5 bases each). Germline-derived CDR1 and CDR2 are MNHEY and SMNVEV (reference sequence). The CDR3 covers 14 residues. Between the trimmed V and J ends, which lost 3 bases and 6 bases, there was a span of 13 bases. CDR3 sequence (DNA): TGTGCCAGCAGTTTGGGACCCCGCGAGGATACGCAGTATTTT. As protein: CASSLGPREDTQYF.

This rearrangement joins TRBV30 to TRBJ2-2; 16 nucleotides match TRBD2. CDR1 and CDR2 from the germline V gene are GTSNPN and SVGIG (reference sequence). The CDR3 loop spans 15 amino acids. The V and J ends lost 8 bases and 3 bases, in that order; junction bases with no gene match: 3. CDR3 region: CAGTSGRAYTGELFF. CDR3 bases: TGTGCCGGGACTAGCGGGAGGGCCTACACCGGGGAGCTGTTTTTT.

The J gene is TRBJ2-3, the V gene TRBV5-6; D is uncertain. V lost 1 base, J lost 6 bases, and 6 bases lay in between. This CDR3 contains 12 residues. Germline V CDR1 and CDR2: SGHDT, YYEEEE. The CDR3 sequence: CASSLSGDTQYF. CDR3 nucleotide sequence: TGTGCCAGCAGCTTGTCGGGCGATACGCAGTATTTT.

Written as DNA, the CDR3 is TGTGCCAGCAGCTTTAATAAGGCCGAGCAGTTCTTC. It translates to CASSFNKAEQFF. The chain carries TRBV11-2 and TRBJ2-1; unclear D gene. CDR1 is SGHAT, CDR2 FQNNGV, per germline. CDR3 length: 12 residues. Trimming removed 3 bases from V and 10 bases from J, with 10 bases in between.

The chain combines TRBV7-6 with TRBJ2-7; no firm D call. CDR1 SGHVS and CDR2 FNYEAQ come from the germline V gene. This CDR3 contains 12 residues. Trimming shortened V by 3 bases and J by 6 bases, and 9 bases separated the two germline ends. The CDR3 DNA follows: TGTGCCAGCAGCTTTCCACAGAGCGAGCAGTACTTC. It is translated as CASSFPQSEQYF.

This clone has only one observation. The rearrangement joins TRBV5-1 to TRBJ2-5; TRBD2 is a possible D gene (6 bases). This CDR3 has 13 residues. Germline V gives CDR1 SGHRS, CDR2 YFSETQ. V was cut by 3 bases and J by 3 bases, with 9 bases left in between. For the CDR3, the DNA is TGCGCCAGCAGCTCCCCGGGGGAAGAGACCCAGTACTTC. The encoded protein is CASSSPGEETQYF. Supplemented by reference TRBV5-1 and TRBJ2-5, the full variable domain reads KAGVTQTPRYLIKTRGQQVTLSCSPISGHRSVSWYQQTPGQGLQFLFEYFSETQRNKGNFPGRFSGRQFSNSRSEMNVSTLELGDSALYLCASSSPGEETQYFGPGTRLLVL.

The DNA of the CDR3 is TGTGCCAGCACTGCGGACAGGGGAGCTTATAGCAATCAGCCCCAGCATTTT. The encoded protein is CASTADRGAYSNQPQHF. The chain employs TRBV2 and TRBJ1-5, with 9 positions matching TRBD1. Germline V gene sequence: CDR1 SNHLY, CDR2 FYNNEI. V lost 7 bases and J lost 0; bases outside the gene matches: 10. The CDR3 covers 17 residues.